The 21 T cell receptor beta chains reported below all come from one sample, sequenced in a study of blood T cell repertoires in COVID-19. Some clones are missing from TCRdb's copy, which holds only in-frame ones; the method was immunoSEQ multiplex PCR. The table shows 200,000 to 250,000 clones, with 80% to 90% occurring only once. The sample consisted of peripheral blood. The origin of the receptors is a woman in her seventies with acute or convalescent COVID-19.

This sequence joins TRBV3-1 (or the pseudogene TRBV3-2) and TRBJ2-7; TRBD2 matches at 9 bases. CDR1 is LGHDT and CDR2 is YNNKEL in the germline V gene (reference sequence). The CDR3 is 16 residues long. Trimming removed 3 bases from V and 2 bases from J; junction bases left unmatched: 8. The CDR3 bases are TGTGCCAGCAGCCACGCGGGGGGGACGCTACCCTACGAGCAGTACTTC. It translates to CASSHAGGTLPYEQYF.

The chain links TRBV6-4 to TRBJ1-1; D is possibly TRBD1 (5 bases). The CDR3 covers 15 residues. V was trimmed by 4 bases and J by 1 base, leaving 13 bases between them. Per the germline V gene, CDR1 is MRHNA and CDR2 is SNTAGT. This CDR3 is CASSARDSRNTEAFF. The CDR3 nucleotides are TGTGCCAGCAGTGCACGGGACTCTAGGAACACTGAAGCTTTCTTT.

The V gene is TRBV7-2, the J gene TRBJ2-5; weak D call: TRBD2 (5 bases). Deletions cut 5 bases from V and 1 base from J, with 8 bases between. In germline, CDR1 is SGHTA, CDR2 FQGNSA. The CDR3 extends over 13 amino acids. In DNA form, the CDR3 reads TGTGCCAGCAGCCGAGGGATCCAAGAGACCCAGTACTTC. It is translated as CASSRGIQETQYF.

The chain recombines TRBV19 with TRBJ2-3; 9 nucleotides match TRBD2. After removal of 3 bases from V and 2 bases from J, the junction contained 3 bases not matched to a gene. CDR1 is LNHDA, CDR2 SQIVND, per germline (reference sequence). The CDR3 totals 15 residues. CDR3 DNA: TGTGCCAGTAGTATTAGCGGGGGACTCACAGATACGCAGTATTTT. Translating gives CASSISGGLTDTQYF.

The genes are TRBV18 and TRBJ2-1; tentatively, D is TRBD1 (6 bases). Trimming cost V 5 bases and J 4 bases, with 12 bases left between them. The CDR3 spans 14 residues. CDR1 KGHSH and CDR2 LQKENI come from the germline V gene. The CDR3 loop is CASSSGTPYNEQFF. CDR3 coding DNA: TGTGCCAGCTCATCAGGGACACCATACAATGAGCAGTTCTTC.

There are a few counts of this clone. The chain uses TRBV5-1 and TRBJ1-2; 9 positions match TRBD1. This CDR3 has 17 residues. The germline CDR1 and CDR2 sequences are SGHRS and YFSETQ. After removal of 2 bases from V and 1 base from J, the junction contained 9 bases not matched to a gene. This chain's CDR3 is CASSLGQGLWYNYGYTF. The CDR3 DNA sequence: TGCGCCAGCAGCTTAGGACAGGGGCTGTGGTATAACTATGGCTACACCTTC.

The chain couples TRBV14 to TRBJ1-2; possible D gene TRBD1, 5 bases. V was pared by 0 bases and J by 7 bases, with 24 bases between. The germline V gene has CDR1 SGHDN and CDR2 FVKESK. There are 18 residues in the CDR3. The CDR3 coding sequence is TGTGCCAGCAGCCAAGATTCGGGACGGAGTATAACAGCGGGTGGCTACACCTTC. Its translation is CASSQDSGRSITAGGYTF. Full variable domain (outside the CDR3, taken from reference TRBV14 and TRBJ1-2): EAGVTQFPSHSVIEKGQTVTLRCDPISGHDNLYWYRRVMGKEIKFLLHFVKESKQDESGMPNNRFLAERTGGTYSTLKVQPAELEDSGVYFCASSQDSGRSITAGGYTFGSGTRLTVV.

The chain couples TRBV3-1 (or the pseudogene TRBV3-2) to TRBJ2-7; 7 nucleotides match TRBD1. V lost 1 base to trimming and J lost 2 bases; unmatched junction nucleotides: 8. From germline, CDR1 is LGHDT and CDR2 YNNKEL (reference sequence). The CDR3 is 16 residues long. CDR3 bases: TGTGCCAGCAGCCAAGCTTATCAGGGACAGACCTACGAGCAGTACTTC. It encodes CASSQAYQGQTYEQYF.

CDR3 amino acids: CASSPKTGTYNEQFF. The CDR3 DNA reads TGTGCCAGCAGCCCCAAGACAGGGACCTACAATGAGCAGTTCTTC. The J gene is TRBJ2-1, the V gene TRBV25-1, with 7 bases identical to TRBD1. Germline-derived CDR1 and CDR2 are MGHDK and SYGVNS. This CDR3 has 15 amino acids. Trimming cost V 6 bases and J 2 bases; bases outside gene matches: 7.

The V and J genes are TRBV7-9 and TRBJ2-5, with 7 bases lining up with TRBD2. Trimming took 8 bases from V and 1 from J; bases not matched to a gene: 7. Looked up from germline, CDR1 is SEHNR and CDR2 is FQNEAQ (reference sequence). The CDR3 consists of 14 residues. CDR3 sequence (DNA): TGTGCCAGCGTTCAGACTAGCAGCCAAGAGACCCAGTACTTC. Encoded protein: CASVQTSSQETQYF.

The V and J genes are TRBV24-1 and TRBJ2-5; D is possibly TRBD2 (6 bases). V was shortened by 1 base and J by 4 bases, with 12 bases between the two germline ends. There are 15 residues in the CDR3. The germline V gene has CDR1 KGHDR and CDR2 SFDVKD. The CDR3 DNA follows: TGTGCCACCAGTGATTTTTCGCGGGGCCCAGAGACCCAGTACTTC. Amino acid sequence: CATSDFSRGPETQYF.

As for this clone: An end of the junction differs from the germline gene, which may be a read error. This CDR3 is CASTPTDTQYF. CDR3 bases: TGTGCCAGCACCCCCACAGATACACAGTATTTT. The chain joins TRBV2 to TRBJ2-3; D gene uncertain. From germline, CDR1 is SNHLY and CDR2 FYNNEI. This CDR3 spans 11 amino acids.

The V call is TRBV6-5, the J call TRBJ1-2; tentative D call: TRBD1 (5 bases). The length of the CDR3 is 15 residues. Germline V gene data show CDR1 as MNHEY and CDR2 as SVGAGI. Between the trimmed V and J ends, which lost 2 bases and 5 bases, there was a span of 15 bases. The CDR3 spells CASSYPARSGYGYTF. CDR3 DNA sequence: TGTGCCAGCAGTTACCCGGCCCGATCAGGGTATGGCTACACCTTC.

The chain couples TRBV10-1 to TRBJ2-7; the D gene is possibly TRBD2 (7 bases). Germline values: CDR1 WNHNN, CDR2 SYGVQD (reference sequence). The CDR3 covers 16 residues. Trimming left V 0 bases short and J 6 bases short, with 18 bases between. The CDR3 DNA reads TGCGCCAGCAGTGAGTCCCGTGGGGGGGCACCCACCGAGCAGTACTTC. It yields the protein CASSESRGGAPTEQYF.

This chain links TRBV4-3 with TRBJ2-3; D uncertain. Germline V CDR1 and CDR2: LGHNA, YSLEER. V gave up 4 bases and J gave up 2 bases, with 10 bases separating them. The CDR3 sequence is 14 residues long. The CDR3 is CASSLSGHTDTQYF. For the CDR3, the DNA is TGCGCCAGCAGCCTCAGTGGGCACACAGATACGCAGTATTTT.

V gene TRBV2 combines with J gene TRBJ1-1; possible D gene TRBD1, 6 bases. Germline assignment: CDR1 SNHLY and CDR2 FYNNEI. This CDR3 is built from 14 residues. Trimming removed 6 bases from V and 3 bases from J, with 14 bases in between. Here the CDR3 reads CASSVTTGDTEAFF. The CDR3 nucleotides are TGTGCCAGCAGCGTCACGACAGGTGACACTGAAGCTTTCTTT. Full variable domain (remainder filled in from reference TRBV2 and TRBJ1-1): EPEVTQTPSHQVTQMGQEVILRCVPISNHLYFYWYRQILGQKVEFLVSFYNNEISEKSEIFDDQFSVERPDGSNFTLKIRSTKLEDSAMYFCASSVTTGDTEAFFGQGTRLTVV.

The J gene is TRBJ1-4, the V gene TRBV4-1; possibly TRBD1 for D (6 bases). Germline V gives CDR1 MGHRA, CDR2 YSYEKL. The length of the CDR3 is 17 residues. Deletions cut 0 bases from V and 7 bases from J, with 18 bases between. The CDR3 nucleotides read TGCGCCAGCAGCCAAGACCGGGAGGACAGAGTTGGTGAAAAACTGTTTTTT. Translated, it gives CASSQDREDRVGEKLFF.

The J gene is TRBJ1-1, the V gene TRBV11-2; no definite D call. With 2 bases removed from V and 1 base from J, the gap between germline ends came to 5 bases. Looked up from germline, CDR1 is SGHAT and CDR2 is FQNNGV. This CDR3 has 13 residues. This CDR3 reads CASSLTRNTEAFF. In DNA, the CDR3 is TGTGCCAGCAGCTTAACGAGGAACACTGAAGCTTTCTTT.

The chain combines TRBV5-5 with TRBJ1-1, with unresolved D. The CDR3 length is 13 residues. CDR1 is SGHKS and CDR2 is YYEKEE in the germline V gene (reference sequence). V was cut by 5 bases and J by 2 bases, with 10 bases left in between. The CDR3 bases are TGTGCCAGCAGGGGTACAGCTAACACTGAAGCTTTCTTT. Its translation is CASRGTANTEAFF.

This clone is a singleton in its sample. This chain connects TRBV2 to TRBJ2-5; 7 nucleotides line up with TRBD1. The CDR3 contains 14 residues. Germline CDR1 is SNHLY and CDR2 is FYNNEI. V was clipped by 4 bases and J by 3 bases; unmatched bases: 5. In nucleotides, the CDR3 is TGTGCCAGCAGTGTTAGGGGGCGAGAAGAGACCCAGTACTTC. It is translated as CASSVRGREETQYF.

Many counts were recorded for this clone. This sequence joins TRBV28 and TRBJ1-5, with 7 bases fitting TRBD1. Germline CDR1 is MDHEN and CDR2 is SYDVKM. The CDR3 is 15 amino acids. The V gene end was trimmed by 3 bases and the J gene end by 2 bases; junction bases not matched to a gene: 4. The CDR3 coding sequence is TGTGCCAGCAGTTTTACAGGGGTTGGCAATCAGCCCCAGCATTTT. Amino acids: CASSFTGVGNQPQHF.